This T cell receptor (beta chain) was identified in a study of blood T cell repertoires in COVID-19. The wider study: COVID-19 samples collected from the United States, Italy and Spain covered acute and convalescent phases. Sample material is recorded as cDNA or gDNA derived from T cells, B-cell-depleted T cells, or PBMCs.

As originally analysed: How many nucleated cells were present was estimated from reference gene primer amplification. Measured with immunoSEQ multiplex PCR; TCRdb has only the in-frame clones, and not every one. V, J and clone size are those of that table, while D and trimming were read from the DNA. The table includes tens of thousands of clones, 80% to 90% detected once. The CDR3 is made up of 16 amino acids. V dropped 7 bases and J dropped 8 bases, with 24 bases sitting between them. Germline V gene data show CDR1 as SGHTA and CDR2 as FQGTGA. The chain uses TRBV7-3 and TRBJ2-1, with a weak D call TRBD2 (6 bases). The TCR comes from a man in his sixties or seventies with active or convalescent COVID-19. The sample taken for sequencing was peripheral blood. DNA of the CDR3: TGTGCCAGCACCCCCTCGGCGGGGCGAAGGGTCGATGAGCAGTTCTTC. Amino acids: CASTPSAGRRVDEQFF.